The clone carrying this T cell receptor beta chain was seen a handful of times. Its antigen is currently unknown. This sample stems from a study of T cells after yellow fever vaccination. Regarding the study as a whole: Booster samples showed a return of most primary-vaccination clones (about 97% CD4, 88% CD8).

One entry per CDR3 protein results from TCRdb running MiXCR on the 5' RACE reads. The sample has around 100,000 distinct CDR3 sequences; 7% to 8.5% are singletons. Sequencing used CD8+ T cells sorted from PBMCs, obtained 45 days after the yellow fever booster vaccination. This clonotype was sampled from a man under 40 who received the YFV17D yellow fever vaccine.

The CDR3 nucleotides are TGTGCCAGCAGTGCCCGATTTCAGGGGGCCTACGAGCAGTACTTC. Protein sequence: CASSARFQGAYEQYF. The rearrangement links TRBV25-1 to TRBJ2-7, with 7 bases aligning to TRBD1. The V segment lost 4 bases and the J segment 2 bases; nucleotides outside the gene matches: 8. Germline V gene data show CDR1 as MGHDK and CDR2 as SYGVNS. The CDR3 sequence is 15 residues long.